Presented here are 24 T cell receptor beta chains from one specimen sequenced in a study of blood T cell repertoires in COVID-19. The repertoire was sequenced with immunoSEQ multiplex PCR; TCRdb's copy has only in-frame clones and lacks some. The sample has around 230,000 clones, about 85% seen once. What was sequenced was peripheral blood. These receptors were taken from a man between 60 and 75 years old who had recovered from COVID-19.

V and J are TRBV6-5 and TRBJ2-3; tentatively, D is TRBD1 (6 bases). Germline values: CDR1 MNHEY, CDR2 SVGAGI. The CDR3 consists of 14 residues. Trimming stripped 11 bases from V and 0 bases from J, with 15 bases between. The CDR3 reads CAASRGTSTDTQYF. CDR3 sequence (DNA): TGTGCCGCAAGCAGGGGAACTAGCACAGATACGCAGTATTTT.

The chain links TRBV24-1 to TRBJ2-5; the D gene is possibly TRBD1 (6 bases). The germline CDR1 and CDR2 sequences are KGHDR and SFDVKD. The CDR3 runs to 16 residues. Trimming took 3 bases from V and 5 from J, leaving 18 bases between them. The CDR3 region is CATSDPLNSGVETQYF. CDR3 nucleotide sequence: TGTGCCACCAGTGATCCCCTCAACTCAGGGGTGGAGACCCAGTACTTC.

The chain recombines TRBV5-6 with TRBJ2-5; 7 positions agree with TRBD1. V lost 2 bases, J lost 1 base, and 2 bases stayed unmatched. Germline CDR1 is SGHDT and CDR2 is YYEEEE. The length of the CDR3 is 14 residues. The chain's CDR3 is CASSLQGTQETQYF. The CDR3 DNA sequence: TGTGCCAGCAGCTTACAGGGGACCCAAGAGACCCAGTACTTC.

This chain connects TRBV3-1 (or the pseudogene TRBV3-2) to TRBJ1-2, with no clear D. Germline loops: CDR1 LGHDT, CDR2 YNNKEL (reference sequence). This CDR3 has 13 amino acids. Trimming left V 0 bases short and J 7 bases short, with 9 bases between. The CDR3 nucleotides read TGTGCCAGCAGCCAAGATCCATACGGTGGCTACACCTTC. Translation gives CASSQDPYGGYTF.

This CDR3 is CASSPGLAGGSYNEQFF. In DNA, the CDR3 is TGTGCCAGCTCACCGGGACTAGCGGGGGGGTCCTACAATGAGCAGTTCTTC. The rearrangement links TRBV18 to TRBJ2-1, with TRBD2 matching over 16 bases. The CDR3 contains 17 residues. Per the germline V gene, CDR1 is KGHSH and CDR2 is LQKENI. After removal of 3 bases from V and 1 base from J, the junction contained 0 bases not matched to a gene.

V and J are TRBV15 and TRBJ1-2; TRBD1 aligns across 7 bases. This CDR3 spans 15 amino acids. CDR1 and CDR2 (germline): LNHNV, YYDKDF (reference sequence). V lost 0 bases to trimming and J lost 8 bases; unmatched junction nucleotides: 9. CDR3 loop: CATSRDGRQGGGYTF. CDR3 sequence (DNA): TGTGCCACCAGCAGAGATGGGAGACAGGGAGGAGGCTACACCTTC.

The chain joins TRBV19 to TRBJ1-2, with D perhaps matching TRBD1 (6 bases). The CDR3 loop spans 17 amino acids. Per germline, CDR1 LNHDA and CDR2 SQIVND (reference sequence). V was pared by 6 bases and J by 0 bases, with 20 bases between. This CDR3 reads CASRRTETGLTNYGYTF. The CDR3 DNA is TGTGCCAGTAGGAGAACGGAGACAGGTCTAACTAACTATGGCTACACCTTC.

The genes are TRBV19 and TRBJ1-1; unclear D gene. Germline assignment: CDR1 LNHDA and CDR2 SQIVND (reference sequence). The CDR3 has 16 amino acids. Trimming pared 6 bases from V and 1 base from J, leaving 18 bases between. CDR3 loop: CASSDSTALGNTEAFF. CDR3 DNA: TGTGCCAGTAGCGACTCGACGGCCCTAGGGAACACTGAAGCTTTCTTT.

This sequence joins TRBV29-1 and TRBJ1-2; a possible D gene is TRBD1 (6 bases). The CDR3 consists of 12 residues. In germline, CDR1 is SQVTM, CDR2 ANQGSEA. Trimming pared 3 bases from V and 1 base from J, leaving 6 bases between. The CDR3 reads CSVEDSNYGYTF. The CDR3 DNA is TGCAGCGTTGAGGACAGTAACTATGGCTACACCTTC.

V usage is TRBV24-1 and J usage is TRBJ2-3; 8 bases match TRBD1. Germline CDR1 and CDR2: KGHDR and SFDVKD. Trimming took 2 bases from V and 4 from J; bases not matched to a gene: 10. This CDR3 region has 17 residues. The CDR3 loop reads CATSDSSWTGWADTQYF. CDR3 nucleotide sequence: TGTGCCACCAGTGATTCATCATGGACAGGGTGGGCAGATACGCAGTATTTT.

The rearrangement links TRBV27 to TRBJ2-2; tentatively, D is TRBD2 (6 bases). The CDR3 has 16 amino acids. The V gene lost 2 bases and the J gene lost 5 bases, with 15 bases spanning the gap. Germline loops: CDR1 MNHEY, CDR2 SMNVEV (reference sequence). CDR3 bases: TGTGCCAGCAGTTTAGTCCTTCCGGGGAGGACCGGGGAGCTGTTTTTT. Residues: CASSLVLPGRTGELFF.

This clone was seen only once. V and J are TRBV9 and TRBJ2-7, with 11 bases aligning to TRBD2. CDR1 and CDR2 from the germline V gene are SGDLS and YYNGEE. Germline trimming cut 2 bases from V and 1 base from J; bases unmatched to any gene: 2. CDR3 size: 15 residues. The CDR3 protein is CASSVSSGGSYEQYF. The CDR3 DNA reads TGTGCCAGCAGCGTCTCTAGCGGGGGGTCCTACGAGCAGTACTTC.

The chain has TRBV12-3 or TRBV12-4 and TRBJ1-2; D gene unclear. Trimming pared 2 bases from V and 4 bases from J, leaving 5 bases between. This CDR3 comprises 12 residues. CDR3 sequence reads: CASSLNGYGYTF. CDR3 in DNA: TGTGCCAGCAGTTTAAACGGCTATGGCTACACCTTC.

The rearrangement joins TRBV28 to TRBJ2-3; TRBD2 matches at 7 bases. Unmatched junction bases numbered 7, after V lost 4 bases and J lost 0 bases. The CDR3 totals 16 residues. The V gene's germline CDR1 is MDHEN and CDR2 SYDVKM. The chain's CDR3 is CASSSHWRGSTDTQYF. CDR3 DNA sequence: TGTGCCAGCAGTTCCCACTGGCGGGGGAGCACAGATACGCAGTATTTT.

The chain employs TRBV6-5 and TRBJ2-2; the D gene is possibly TRBD2 (6 bases). This CDR3 contains 13 residues. Per the germline V gene, CDR1 is MNHEY and CDR2 is SVGAGI. The germline V and J ends were trimmed by 6 bases and 4 bases, with 9 bases remaining between them. The CDR3, as DNA: TGTGCCAGCAGCTTGACTAGCACCGGGGAGCTGTTTTTT. It is translated as CASSLTSTGELFF.

The V and J genes are TRBV18 and TRBJ2-7, with 7 bases lining up with TRBD2. This CDR3 spans 14 amino acids. V lost 1 base, J lost 6 bases, and 6 bases stayed unmatched. Looked up from germline, CDR1 is KGHSH and CDR2 is LQKENI. DNA for the CDR3: TGTGCCAGCTCACCACGCACTAGCGAGGGCGAGCAGTACTTC. Its protein product is CASSPRTSEGEQYF.

The DNA for the CDR3 is TGTGCCTGGAGTGTCGGTTACAATCAGCCCCAGCATTTT. Protein sequence: CAWSVGYNQPQHF. The rearrangement joins TRBV30 to TRBJ1-5; D unresolved. This CDR3 comprises 13 residues. In germline, CDR1 is GTSNPN, CDR2 SVGIG (reference sequence). The ends were cut back, 0 bases at V and 3 bases at J, with 6 bases in the middle.

J is TRBJ2-1 and V is TRBV4-2, with TRBD2 matching 9 bases. This CDR3 comprises 16 residues. Germline loops: CDR1 LGHNA, CDR2 YNFKEQ. V shed 2 bases and J 7 bases; nucleotides not matched to a gene: 9. The CDR3 loop reads CASSQLTLAGTNEQFF. CDR3 bases: TGTGCCAGCAGCCAACTTACCCTAGCGGGGACGAATGAGCAGTTCTTC.

The chain couples TRBV5-1 to TRBJ2-5, with 11 bases fitting TRBD2. V lost 0 bases to trimming and J lost 5 bases; unmatched junction nucleotides: 3. Germline CDR1 SGHRS, CDR2 YFSETQ. The length of the CDR3 is 15 residues. The CDR3 loop reads CASSLGPSGRETQYF. The CDR3 coding sequence is TGCGCCAGCAGCTTGGGGCCTAGCGGGAGGGAGACCCAGTACTTC.

The rearrangement links TRBV5-1 to TRBJ2-5; TRBD1 matches at 10 bases. The J segment lost 5 bases and the V segment lost 4 bases, leaving 8 bases of the junction unmatched. The CDR3 has 15 residues. The germline gives CDR1 SGHRS, CDR2 YFSETQ. This CDR3 reads CASSRGTGAGETQYF. The DNA of the CDR3 is TGCGCCAGCAGCAGAGGGACAGGGGCGGGGGAGACCCAGTACTTC.

V is TRBV9 and J is TRBJ2-2; 11 bases agree with TRBD1. The CDR3 runs to 15 residues. With 4 bases clipped from V and 5 bases from J, the junction kept 4 bases outside the gene matches. Germline values: CDR1 SGDLS, CDR2 YYNGEE. The CDR3 DNA is TGTGCCAGCAGCTATGGGACAGGGGGAACCGGGGAGCTGTTTTTT. It specifies CASSYGTGGTGELFF.

The chain combines TRBV11-2 with TRBJ2-3, with TRBD1 matching 8 bases. CDR3 length: 18 amino acids. Germline V gene lookup returns CDR1 SGHAT and CDR2 FQNNGV. After removal of 0 bases from V and 3 bases from J, the junction contained 11 bases not matched to a gene. The CDR3 region has the DNA TGTGCCAGCAGCTTAGATCCCCCCGGGACAGGCGGGACAGATACGCAGTATTTT. Amino acid sequence: CASSLDPPGTGGTDTQYF.

The chain recombines TRBV27 with TRBJ1-5; TRBD1 agrees at 9 bases. The CDR3 is 17 residues long. Trimming took 0 bases from V and 2 from J; bases not matched to a gene: 5. Per germline, CDR1 MNHEY and CDR2 SMNVEV (reference sequence). The DNA of the CDR3 is TGTGCCAGCAGTTTATCATGGCGGACAGGGGGCAATCAGCCCCAGCATTTT. This sequence encodes CASSLSWRTGGNQPQHF.

The DNA for the CDR3 is TGTGCCAGCAGCTTAGGACAGGGCAATGAGCAGTTCTTC. This sequence encodes CASSLGQGNEQFF. V gene TRBV11-2 combines with J gene TRBJ2-1; 7 bases map to TRBD1. Unmatched junction bases numbered 0, after V lost 1 base and J lost 6 bases. The CDR3 is 13 residues long. In germline, CDR1 is SGHAT, CDR2 FQNNGV.